The 10 T cell receptor beta chains below all came from one sample that was sequenced in a study of beta chain features in type 1 diabetes. Reverse transcribing all isolated RNA meant expressed TCRB transcripts were sequenced. TCRdb's table, derived via immunoSEQ multiplex PCR, lists solely in-frame clones and lacks some. The repertoire has approximately 300,000 clones, more than 9.5% of them found once; the top ten carry 0.015%. Material: naive CD4+ T cells from blood. All receptors come from a woman in her twenties or thirties in good health.

J is TRBJ2-4 and V is TRBV11-2, with 9 nucleotides matching TRBD2. The CDR3 totals 15 residues. V shed 5 bases, J shed 8 bases, and the junction held 10 bases outside the gene matches. Germline V gene data show CDR1 as SGHAT and CDR2 as FQNNGV. This CDR3 reads CASSPRASGTDIQYF. CDR3 bases: TGTGCCAGCAGCCCCAGGGCTAGCGGGACTGACATTCAGTACTTC.

The chain joins TRBV28 to TRBJ2-1, with 8 bases matching TRBD1. Germline values: CDR1 MDHEN, CDR2 SYDVKM. The CDR3 runs to 14 residues. The J segment lost 10 bases and the V segment lost 6 bases, leaving 11 bases of the junction unmatched. The CDR3 loop is CASRQGGPGIEQFF. The DNA of the CDR3 is TGTGCCAGCAGACAGGGGGGACCTGGGATAGAGCAGTTCTTC.

This clone has more than one count but fewer than ten. The chain joins TRBV2 to TRBJ2-6; D is possibly TRBD2 (5 bases). Germline V gene data show CDR1 as SNHLY and CDR2 as FYNNEI. The CDR3 runs 14 residues. V dropped 6 bases and J dropped 4 bases, with 10 bases sitting between them. The CDR3 nucleotides read TGTGCCAGCAGGAGGGAAGGAGGGGCCAACGTCCTGACTTTC. Translation: CASRREGGANVLTF.

The chain recombines TRBV29-1 with TRBJ1-2; D possibly corresponds to TRBD1 (5 bases). The length of the CDR3 is 13 residues. The V end lost 0 bases, the J end lost 6 bases, and 11 bases lay between the germline ends. Germline-derived CDR1 and CDR2 are SQVTM and ANQGSEA. CDR3 loop: CSVEDLQGNGYTF. CDR3 nucleotides: TGCAGCGTTGAAGATCTCCAGGGTAATGGCTACACCTTC. Full variable domain (outside the CDR3, taken from reference TRBV29-1 and TRBJ1-2): SAVISQKPSRDICQRGTSLTIQCQVDSQVTMMFWYRQQPGQSLTLIATANQGSEATYESGFVIDKFPISRPNLTFSTLTVSNMSPEDSSIYLCSVEDLQGNGYTFGSGTRLTVV.

The genes are TRBV7-9 and TRBJ2-7, with TRBD2 matching over 7 bases. The CDR3 totals 17 residues. J was trimmed by 5 bases and V by 0 bases; bases with no gene match: 13. CDR1 SEHNR and CDR2 FQNEAQ come from the germline V gene (reference sequence). CDR3 nucleotide sequence: TGTGCCAGCAGCTTAGCACCGCTGGGGCTAGCGGAAAACGAGCAGTACTTC. Encoded protein: CASSLAPLGLAENEQYF.

The chain links TRBV5-1 to TRBJ2-1; 9 positions match TRBD2. The CDR3 runs 15 residues. The germline CDR1 and CDR2 sequences are SGHRS and YFSETQ. V was clipped by 3 bases and J by 5 bases; unmatched bases: 6. The CDR3 reads CASSSGLAGNNEQFF. CDR3 coding DNA: TGCGCCAGCAGCTCGGGACTAGCCGGTAACAATGAGCAGTTCTTC.

The chain links TRBV6-1 to TRBJ2-1; 11 positions match TRBD2. Germline V gives CDR1 MNHNS, CDR2 SASEGT. V was clipped by 6 bases and J by 9 bases; unmatched bases: 4. The CDR3 is 13 residues long. The CDR3 here is CASRTSGKGEQFF. The CDR3, as DNA: TGTGCCAGCAGGACTAGCGGGAAGGGTGAGCAGTTCTTC.

The J gene is TRBJ1-2, the V gene TRBV6-5, with 7 nucleotides matching TRBD1. Germline CDR1 MNHEY, CDR2 SVGAGI. V lost 4 bases to trimming and J lost 3 bases; unmatched junction nucleotides: 2. The CDR3 totals 13 residues. The DNA for the CDR3 is TGTGCCAGCAGTTCCGGGACAGACTATGGCTACACCTTC. As protein: CASSSGTDYGYTF.

This clone was recorded a few times. The chain couples TRBV5-1 to TRBJ2-1, with TRBD1 as a possible D gene (6 bases). Germline CDR1 SGHRS, CDR2 YFSETQ. Trimming took off 4 bases at V and 3 bases at J, with 14 bases between the two ends. The CDR3 loop spans 15 amino acids. The CDR3 sequence: CASSLGHKSYNEQFF. CDR3 sequence (DNA): TGCGCCAGCAGCCTGGGACACAAGAGCTACAATGAGCAGTTCTTC.

The chain recombines TRBV18 with TRBJ2-7; the D gene is possibly TRBD2 (6 bases). Germline lookup yields CDR1 KGHSH and CDR2 LQKENI. The CDR3 covers 15 residues. V was clipped by 2 bases and J by 3 bases, with 14 bases between them. In DNA form, the CDR3 reads TGTGCCAGCTCACCAGGACGCGGGCGGGACTACGAGCAGTACTTC. It codes for CASSPGRGRDYEQYF.